This T cell receptor beta chain was profiled in a study of PD-1 blockade in classical Hodgkin lymphoma. Overall study findings and caveats: Healthy donors were reported to have higher baseline TCR diversity than newly diagnosed patients. Differences between repertoires have undefined causes, possibly disease activity or prior therapy.

Assay used: immunoSEQ multiplex PCR; TCRdb lists only in-frame clones, some missing. Of fewer than 35,000 clones in the sample, roughly nine tenths were seen once. Regarding time point: newly diagnosed, previously untreated cHL patient sample. Purification of CD4+ T cells from thawed PBMCs was achieved by magnetic negative selection. Comparison samples consisted of PBMCs from newly diagnosed, untreated classical Hodgkin lymphoma. Notes on this clone: The antigen remains unidentified.

This TCR derives from a human donor with classical Hodgkin lymphoma. The sample consisted of CD4+ T cells from blood.

CDR3: CACKVGTSGAEGYNEQFF. The CDR3 DNA follows: TGTGCCTGTAAAGTGGGGACTAGCGGAGCCGAGGGGTACAATGAGCAGTTCTTC. The chain uses TRBV30 and TRBJ2-1; 11 positions agree with TRBD2. The junction had 17 bases not matched to a gene; V was cut back by 6 bases and J by 4 bases. This CDR3 has 18 residues. Germline CDR1 GTSNPN, CDR2 SVGIG (reference sequence).